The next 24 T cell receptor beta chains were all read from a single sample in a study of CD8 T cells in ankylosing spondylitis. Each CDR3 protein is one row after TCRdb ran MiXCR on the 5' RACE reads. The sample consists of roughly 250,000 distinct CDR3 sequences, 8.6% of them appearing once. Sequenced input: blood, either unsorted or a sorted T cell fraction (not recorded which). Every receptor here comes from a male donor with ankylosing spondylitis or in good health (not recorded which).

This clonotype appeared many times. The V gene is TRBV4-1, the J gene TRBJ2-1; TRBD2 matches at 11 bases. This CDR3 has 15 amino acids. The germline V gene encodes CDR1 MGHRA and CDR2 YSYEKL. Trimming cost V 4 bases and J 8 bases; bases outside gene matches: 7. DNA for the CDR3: TGCGCCAGCAGCCCGAGACTAGCGGGGATCGATGAGCAGTTCTTC. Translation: CASSPRLAGIDEQFF.

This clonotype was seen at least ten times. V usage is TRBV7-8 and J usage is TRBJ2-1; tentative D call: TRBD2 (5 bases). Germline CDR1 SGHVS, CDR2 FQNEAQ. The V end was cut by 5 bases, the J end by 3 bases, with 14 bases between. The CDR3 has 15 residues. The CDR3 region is CASSPSGAVYNEQFF. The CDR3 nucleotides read TGTGCCAGCAGCCCGTCTGGAGCGGTCTACAATGAGCAGTTCTTC.

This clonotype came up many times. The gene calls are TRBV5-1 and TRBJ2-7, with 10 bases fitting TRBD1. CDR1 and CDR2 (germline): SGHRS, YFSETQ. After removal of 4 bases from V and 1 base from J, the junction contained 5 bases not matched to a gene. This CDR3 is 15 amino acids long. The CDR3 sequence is CASSPRQGASYEQYF. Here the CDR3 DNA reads TGCGCCAGCAGCCCGAGACAGGGGGCATCCTACGAGCAGTACTTC.

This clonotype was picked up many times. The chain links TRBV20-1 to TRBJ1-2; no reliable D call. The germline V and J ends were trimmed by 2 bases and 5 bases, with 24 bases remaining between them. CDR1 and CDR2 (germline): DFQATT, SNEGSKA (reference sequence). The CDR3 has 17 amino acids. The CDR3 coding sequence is TGCAGTGCTAGATCCCCCGAGGGTCCCGCAACTTTTTATGGCTACACCTTC. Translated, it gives CSARSPEGPATFYGYTF.

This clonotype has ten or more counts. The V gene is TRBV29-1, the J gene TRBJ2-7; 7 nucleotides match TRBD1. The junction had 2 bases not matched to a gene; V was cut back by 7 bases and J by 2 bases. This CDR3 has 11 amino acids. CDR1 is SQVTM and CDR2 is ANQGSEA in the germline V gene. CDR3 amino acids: CSGGTAYEQYF. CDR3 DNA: TGCAGCGGAGGGACAGCCTACGAGCAGTACTTC.

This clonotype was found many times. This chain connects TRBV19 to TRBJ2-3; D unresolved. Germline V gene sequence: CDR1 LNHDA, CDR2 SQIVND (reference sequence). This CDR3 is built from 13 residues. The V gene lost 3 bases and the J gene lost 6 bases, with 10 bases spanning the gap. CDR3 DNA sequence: TGTGCCAGTAGTATCCGGGCAATGGATACGCAGTATTTT. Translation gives CASSIRAMDTQYF.

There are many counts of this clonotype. CDR3 amino acids: CASSLARLEDEQFF. CDR3 DNA sequence: TGCGCCAGCAGCCTGGCACGGCTCGAGGATGAGCAGTTCTTC. V and J are TRBV5-1 and TRBJ2-1, with unresolved D. Germline V gene lookup returns CDR1 SGHRS and CDR2 YFSETQ. This CDR3 has 14 residues. The germline V and J ends were trimmed by 4 bases and 8 bases, with 16 bases remaining between them.

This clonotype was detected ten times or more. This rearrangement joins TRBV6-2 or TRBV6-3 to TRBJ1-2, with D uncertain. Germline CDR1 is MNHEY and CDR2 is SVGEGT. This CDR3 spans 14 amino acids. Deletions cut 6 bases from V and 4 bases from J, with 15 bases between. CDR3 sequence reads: CASSQSLEGYGYTF. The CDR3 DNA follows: TGTGCCAGCAGCCAGAGTCTCGAGGGCTATGGCTACACCTTC.

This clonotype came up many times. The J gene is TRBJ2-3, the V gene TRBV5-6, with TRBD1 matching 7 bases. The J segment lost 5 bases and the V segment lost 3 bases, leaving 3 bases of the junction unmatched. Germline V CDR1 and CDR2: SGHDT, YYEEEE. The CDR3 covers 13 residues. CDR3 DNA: TGTGCCAGCAGCTCGCGACAGGGAGATACGCAGTATTTT. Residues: CASSSRQGDTQYF. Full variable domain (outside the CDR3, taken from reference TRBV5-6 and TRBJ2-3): DAGVTQSPTHLIKTRGQQVTLRCSPKSGHDTVSWYQQALGQGPQFIFQYYEEEERQRGNFPDRFSGHQFPNYSSELNVNALLLGDSALYLCASSSRQGDTQYFGPGTRLTVL.

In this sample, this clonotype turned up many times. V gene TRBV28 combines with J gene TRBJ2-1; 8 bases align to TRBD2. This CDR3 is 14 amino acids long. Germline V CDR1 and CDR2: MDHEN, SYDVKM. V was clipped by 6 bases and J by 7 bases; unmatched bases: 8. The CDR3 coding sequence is TGTGCCAGCAGGGAAGCGGGAGATCTGAATGAGCAGTTCTTC. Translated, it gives CASREAGDLNEQFF.

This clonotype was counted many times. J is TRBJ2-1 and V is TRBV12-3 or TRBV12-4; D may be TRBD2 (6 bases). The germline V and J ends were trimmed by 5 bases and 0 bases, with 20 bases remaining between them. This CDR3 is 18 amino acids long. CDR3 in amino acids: CASSPGGRGLSSYNEQFF. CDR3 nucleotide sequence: TGTGCCAGCAGTCCCGGGGGAAGGGGCTTGAGCTCCTACAATGAGCAGTTCTTC.

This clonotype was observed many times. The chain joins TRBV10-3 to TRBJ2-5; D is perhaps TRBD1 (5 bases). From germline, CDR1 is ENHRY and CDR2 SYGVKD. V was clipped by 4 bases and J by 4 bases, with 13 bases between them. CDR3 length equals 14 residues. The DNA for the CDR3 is TGTGCCATCAGTGTTGGCCAGGGAACAGAGACCCAGTACTTC. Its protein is CAISVGQGTETQYF.

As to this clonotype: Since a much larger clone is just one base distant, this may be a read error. The DNA for the CDR3 is TGCGCCAGCAGCTTCCGACAGGCGAACACTGAAGCTTTCTTT. It is translated as CASSFRQANTEAFF. The chain is built from TRBV5-1 and TRBJ1-1, with a possible D match to TRBD1 (6 bases). The CDR3 extends over 14 amino acids. Germline V gene sequence: CDR1 SGHRS, CDR2 YFSETQ. Between the trimmed V and J ends, which lost 2 bases and 1 base, there was a span of 9 bases.

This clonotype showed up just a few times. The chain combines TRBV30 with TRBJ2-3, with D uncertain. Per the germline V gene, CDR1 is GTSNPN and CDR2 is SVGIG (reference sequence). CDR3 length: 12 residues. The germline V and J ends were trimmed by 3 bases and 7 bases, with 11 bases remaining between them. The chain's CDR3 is CAWSPPPNTQYF. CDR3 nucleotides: TGTGCCTGGAGCCCCCCCCCAAATACGCAGTATTTT.

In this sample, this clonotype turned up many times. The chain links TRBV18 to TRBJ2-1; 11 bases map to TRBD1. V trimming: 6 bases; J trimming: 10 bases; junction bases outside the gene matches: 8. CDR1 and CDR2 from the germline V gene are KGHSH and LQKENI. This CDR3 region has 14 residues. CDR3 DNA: TGTGCCAGCTCTCGGACAGGGGGCTCTGACGAGCAGTTCTTC. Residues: CASSRTGGSDEQFF.

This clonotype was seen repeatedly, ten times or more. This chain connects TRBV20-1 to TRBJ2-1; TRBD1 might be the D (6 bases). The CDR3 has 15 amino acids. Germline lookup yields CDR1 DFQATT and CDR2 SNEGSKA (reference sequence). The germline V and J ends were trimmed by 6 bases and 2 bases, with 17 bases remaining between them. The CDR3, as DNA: TGCAGTGCCAAAAGAACAGGGTTTCCCTACAATGAGCAGTTCTTC. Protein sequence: CSAKRTGFPYNEQFF.

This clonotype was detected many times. The CDR3, as DNA: TGTGCCAGCAGCGTAGGATCCCAGAGCAATGAGCAGTTCTTC. Residues: CASSVGSQSNEQFF. This chain joins TRBV9 and TRBJ2-1; D is unclear. Trimming took 0 bases from V and 6 from J, leaving 10 bases between them. Germline CDR1 and CDR2: SGDLS and YYNGEE. This CDR3 comprises 14 residues.

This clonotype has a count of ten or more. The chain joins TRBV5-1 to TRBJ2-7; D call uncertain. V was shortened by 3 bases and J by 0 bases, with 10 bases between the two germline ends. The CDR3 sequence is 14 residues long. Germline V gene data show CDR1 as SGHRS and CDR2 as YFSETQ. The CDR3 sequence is CASSSDSGSYEQYF. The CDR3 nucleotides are TGCGCCAGCAGCTCCGACTCGGGCTCCTACGAGCAGTACTTC. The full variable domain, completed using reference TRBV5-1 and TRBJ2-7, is KAGVTQTPRYLIKTRGQQVTLSCSPISGHRSVSWYQQTPGQGLQFLFEYFSETQRNKGNFPGRFSGRQFSNSRSEMNVSTLELGDSALYLCASSSDSGSYEQYFGPGTRLTVT.

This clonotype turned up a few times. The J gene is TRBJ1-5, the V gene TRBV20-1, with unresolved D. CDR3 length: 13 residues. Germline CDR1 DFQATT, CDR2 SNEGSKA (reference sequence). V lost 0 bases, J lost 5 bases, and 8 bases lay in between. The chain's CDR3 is CSARDQDYQPQHF. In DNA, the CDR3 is TGCAGTGCTAGAGATCAGGACTATCAGCCCCAGCATTTT.

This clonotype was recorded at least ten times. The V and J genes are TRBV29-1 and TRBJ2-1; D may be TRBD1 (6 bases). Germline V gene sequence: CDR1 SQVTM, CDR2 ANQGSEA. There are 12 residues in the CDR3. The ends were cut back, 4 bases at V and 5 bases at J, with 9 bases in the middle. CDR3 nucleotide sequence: TGCAGCGTTGGCCGACAGGACAATGAGCAGTTCTTC. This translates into CSVGRQDNEQFF.

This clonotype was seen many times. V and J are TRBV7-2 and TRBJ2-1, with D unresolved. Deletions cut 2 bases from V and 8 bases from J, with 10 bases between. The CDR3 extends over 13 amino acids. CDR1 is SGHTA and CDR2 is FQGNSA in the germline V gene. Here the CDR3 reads CASSLQSGDEQFF. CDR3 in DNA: TGTGCCAGCAGCTTACAATCTGGGGATGAGCAGTTCTTC. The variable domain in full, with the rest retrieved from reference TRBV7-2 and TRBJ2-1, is GAGVSQSPSNKVTEKGKDVELRCDPISGHTALYWYRQSLGQGLEFLIYFQGNSAPDKSGLPSDRFSAERTGGSVSTLTIQRTQQEDSAVYLCASSLQSGDEQFFGPGTRLTVL.

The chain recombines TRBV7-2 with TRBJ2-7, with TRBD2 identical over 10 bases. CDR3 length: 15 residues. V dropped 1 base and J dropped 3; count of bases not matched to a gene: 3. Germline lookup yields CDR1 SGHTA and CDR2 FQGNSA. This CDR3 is CASSLDSGGVYEQYF. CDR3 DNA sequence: TGTGCCAGCAGCTTAGACAGCGGGGGGGTCTACGAGCAGTACTTC.

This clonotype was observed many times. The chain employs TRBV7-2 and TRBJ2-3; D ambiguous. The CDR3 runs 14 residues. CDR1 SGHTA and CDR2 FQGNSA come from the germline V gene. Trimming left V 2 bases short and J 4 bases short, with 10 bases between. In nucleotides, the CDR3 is TGTGCCAGCAGCTTAACCATATCCCCAGATACGCAGTATTTT. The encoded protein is CASSLTISPDTQYF.

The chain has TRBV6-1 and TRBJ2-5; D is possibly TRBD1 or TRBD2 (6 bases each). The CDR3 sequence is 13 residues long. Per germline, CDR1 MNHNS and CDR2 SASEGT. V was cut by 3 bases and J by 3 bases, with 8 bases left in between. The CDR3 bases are TGTGCCAGCAGTGAGCGGGACAAAGAGACCCAGTACTTC. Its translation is CASSERDKETQYF.